This passage covers 16 T cell receptor beta chains from one sample sequenced in a study of blood T cell repertoires in COVID-19. Measured with immunoSEQ multiplex PCR; TCRdb has only the in-frame clones, and not every one. The repertoire holds 150,000 to 200,000 clones, with roughly 77% as singletons. Sequenced sample: peripheral blood. Every receptor here comes from a middle-aged woman with COVID-19, enrolled during active disease.

V is TRBV5-1 and J is TRBJ1-3; TRBD1 might be the D (6 bases). In germline, CDR1 is SGHRS, CDR2 YFSETQ. The CDR3 runs to 14 residues. V lost 1 base and J lost 4, with 9 bases in between. CDR3 in amino acids: CASSLTGLGNTIYF. Here the CDR3 DNA reads TGCGCCAGCAGCTTGACAGGGTTGGGAAACACCATATATTTT.

Only a few counts were recorded for this clone. The chain has TRBV18 and TRBJ1-5; 7 nucleotides align to TRBD1. Trimming removed 3 bases from V and 5 bases from J; junction bases left unmatched: 13. The CDR3 spans 17 residues. Looked up from germline, CDR1 is KGHSH and CDR2 is LQKENI. The CDR3 spells CASSPGQSNVQDQPQHF. CDR3 sequence (DNA): TGTGCCAGCTCACCGGGACAGTCAAACGTGCAGGATCAGCCCCAGCATTTT. Using reference TRBV18 and TRBJ1-5 for the parts outside the CDR3, the full variable domain is NAGVMQNPRHLVRRRGQEARLRCSPMKGHSHVYWYRQLPEEGLKFMVYLQKENIIDESGMPKERFSAEFPKEGPSILRIQQVVRGDSAAYFCASSPGQSNVQDQPQHFGDGTRLSIL.

This rearrangement joins TRBV4-3 to TRBJ2-1, with D perhaps matching TRBD2 (7 bases). The germline CDR1 and CDR2 sequences are LGHNA and YSLEER. Between the trimmed V and J ends, which lost 0 bases and 7 bases, there was a span of 13 bases. The CDR3 spans 15 residues. The DNA of the CDR3 is TGCGCCAGCAGCCAAGAAAGGGGGGGCTTAAATGAGCAGTTCTTC. Translating it yields CASSQERGGLNEQFF.

The J gene is TRBJ2-1, the V gene TRBV6-5; TRBD2 matches at 11 bases. CDR1 is MNHEY and CDR2 is SVGAGI in the germline V gene. J gave up 8 bases and V 2 bases, and 8 bases lay outside the gene matches. The CDR3 has 16 amino acids. The CDR3 sequence: CASSYGLSSGGYEQFF. CDR3 sequence (DNA): TGTGCCAGCAGTTACGGTCTGTCTAGCGGGGGGTATGAGCAGTTCTTC.

The J gene is TRBJ2-5, the V gene TRBV4-3, with 12 positions matching TRBD2. V trimming: 1 base; J trimming: 2 bases; junction bases outside the gene matches: 5. Germline-derived CDR1 and CDR2 are LGHNA and YSLEER. This CDR3 spans 17 amino acids. DNA of the CDR3: TGCGCCAGCAGCCAAGGATCGACTAGCGGGGGTCAAGAGACCCAGTACTTC. It yields the protein CASSQGSTSGGQETQYF.

This clone was seen only a few times. This rearrangement joins TRBV11-1 to TRBJ1-4; 9 nucleotides line up with TRBD1. This CDR3 spans 15 amino acids. Germline lookup yields CDR1 SGHAT and CDR2 FQDESV (reference sequence). V was clipped by 5 bases and J by 8 bases; unmatched bases: 9. CDR3 DNA: TGTGCCAGCAGCCCCCGGACAGGGGTACGAGAAAAACTGTTTTTT. Encoded protein: CASSPRTGVREKLFF.

The CDR3 sequence: CASSPGGYLEQFF. The CDR3 nucleotides are TGTGCCAGCAGCCCGGGCGGGTACCTTGAGCAGTTCTTC. The V call is TRBV9, the J call TRBJ2-1; D perhaps matches TRBD2 (5 bases). CDR1 is SGDLS, CDR2 YYNGEE, per germline. With 4 bases removed from V and 9 bases from J, the gap between germline ends came to 14 bases. This CDR3 is built from 13 residues.

The table lists this clone with a few counts. V usage is TRBV5-1 and J usage is TRBJ2-2, with TRBD2 as a possible D gene (6 bases). Germline V gene data show CDR1 as SGHRS and CDR2 as YFSETQ. The V end lost 0 bases, the J end lost 4 bases, and 13 bases lay between the germline ends. This CDR3 region has 16 residues. CDR3 amino acids: CASSLAQGGSTGELFF. The CDR3 nucleotides are TGCGCCAGCAGCTTGGCCCAGGGAGGTTCCACCGGGGAGCTGTTTTTT.

The CDR3 sequence is CASRRSTGTGSYEQYF. CDR3 sequence (DNA): TGCGCCAGCCGCAGGAGTACCGGGACAGGGTCCTACGAGCAGTACTTC. This chain uses TRBV5-1 with TRBJ2-7; 9 bases align to TRBD1. This CDR3 contains 16 residues. The germline gives CDR1 SGHRS, CDR2 YFSETQ. Trimming removed 7 bases from V and 1 base from J; junction bases left unmatched: 12.

The V call is TRBV10-3, the J call TRBJ2-3; D might be TRBD2 (5 bases). Germline V gene sequence: CDR1 ENHRY, CDR2 SYGVKD. V lost 5 bases, J lost 6 bases, and 15 bases lay in between. CDR3 size: 14 residues. CDR3 residues: CAISRELLGDTQYF. The CDR3 DNA sequence: TGTGCCATCAGTAGGGAGCTGCTGGGGGATACGCAGTATTTT.

This chain joins TRBV5-1 and TRBJ2-1, with D possibly TRBD1 on 5 matching bases. The V end was cut by 6 bases, the J end by 4 bases, with 11 bases between. The CDR3 loop spans 13 amino acids. Looked up from germline, CDR1 is SGHRS and CDR2 is YFSETQ. The CDR3 nucleotides read TGCGCCAGCACCGGACACTTTTACAATGAGCAGTTCTTC. Its protein product is CASTGHFYNEQFF.

The V call is TRBV18, the J call TRBJ2-2; D unresolved. V lost 6 bases, J lost 0 bases, and 14 bases lay in between. From germline, CDR1 is KGHSH and CDR2 LQKENI. The CDR3 sequence is 16 residues long. The chain's CDR3 is CASSPVASANTGELFF. The DNA of the CDR3 is TGTGCCAGCTCCCCCGTCGCCAGCGCGAACACCGGGGAGCTGTTTTTT.

The J gene is TRBJ1-6, the V gene TRBV7-9; 7 positions match TRBD1. Germline V gives CDR1 SEHNR, CDR2 FQNEAQ (reference sequence). V shed 4 bases, J shed 9 bases, and the junction held 9 bases outside the gene matches. There are 15 residues in the CDR3. CDR3 in amino acids: CASSSPGTDPSPLHF. The CDR3 region has the DNA TGTGCCAGCAGCTCGCCTGGGACAGATCCTTCACCCCTCCACTTT.

This clone was detected only once. The chain recombines TRBV19 with TRBJ1-6; D perhaps matches TRBD1 (5 bases). V lost 10 bases and J 10 bases, leaving 14 bases between the germline ends. The germline gives CDR1 LNHDA, CDR2 SQIVND (reference sequence). The CDR3 spans 12 residues. Written as DNA, the CDR3 is TGTGCCACCGGGGGACCAGGGTCACCCCTCCACTTT. Translating it yields CATGGPGSPLHF.

The rearrangement joins TRBV18 to TRBJ2-3, with unresolved D. Germline V lookup: CDR1 KGHSH, CDR2 LQKENI. This CDR3 spans 15 amino acids. With 3 bases removed from V and 2 bases from J, the gap between germline ends came to 12 bases. CDR3 DNA: TGTGCCAGCTCACCGATCCGAGGTATCACAGATACGCAGTATTTT. It is translated as CASSPIRGITDTQYF.

V and J are TRBV5-1 and TRBJ2-7; 9 nucleotides align to TRBD1. Germline V CDR1 and CDR2: SGHRS, YFSETQ. The V segment lost 3 bases and the J segment 3 bases; nucleotides outside the gene matches: 10. The CDR3 totals 16 residues. The CDR3 DNA is TGCGCCAGCAGCTACGGTATCGGGACAGGGAGCTACGAGCAGTACTTC. Amino acid sequence: CASSYGIGTGSYEQYF.